This is a list of T cell receptor beta chains from one sample in a study of T cells of healthy individuals. TCRdb recomputed calls from the 5' RACE reads with MiXCR, one row per CDR3 protein. The table lists around 100,000 distinct CDR3 sequences, roughly a sixth of them singletons. These receptors all come from a human donor in good health. CDR3s include the opening cysteine and the closing phenylalanine or tryptophan. The D gene is left open where the match is weak. A row's size may be missing; if present it is once, few, many or a size class.

J gene	CDR3 length	D gene	V gene	clone size	CDR3 protein	CDR3 DNA
TRBJ2-3	14	TRBD2	TRBV28	.	CASRGLAGTRLQYF	TGTGCCAGCAGGGGACTAGCGGGTACTCGACTGCAGTATTTT
TRBJ1-2	15	.	TRBV12-3/TRBV12-4	.	CASSSPWGADYGYTF	TGTGCCAGCAGTTCCCCGTGGGGCGCAGACTATGGCTACACCTTC
TRBJ2-7	13	.	TRBV20-1	few	CSANTGKTYEQYF	TGCAGTGCTAACACGGGGAAAACCTACGAGCAGTACTTC
TRBJ2-1	13	.	TRBV29-1	few	CSVGRMGMNEQFF	TGCAGCGTCGGACGCATGGGGATGAATGAGCAGTTCTTC
TRBJ2-7	16	.	TRBV28	.	CASRPPFRGQSYEQYF	TGTGCCAGCAGGCCCCCTTTTCGTGGACAGTCCTACGAGCAGTACTTC
TRBJ1-1	13	.	TRBV7-2	many	CASSPALGVEAFF	TGTGCCAGCAGCCCCGCGTTGGGGGTAGAAGCTTTCTTT
TRBJ2-5	14	.	TRBV5-1	few	CASSLVGQQETQYF	TGCGCCAGCAGCTTGGTAGGACAGCAAGAGACCCAGTACTTC
TRBJ2-6	20	TRBD2	TRBV28	few	CASSLSGAGEQLSGANVLTF	TGTGCCAGCAGTTTATCCGGGGCGGGGGAACAACTCTCTGGGGCCAACGTCCTGACTTTC
TRBJ2-2	15	TRBD2	TRBV29-1	few	CSVRREGQNTGELFF	TGCAGCGTTCGTCGGGAGGGCCAGAACACCGGGGAGCTGTTTTTT
TRBJ2-1	14	TRBD2	TRBV9	.	CASSVSSGGNEQFF	TGTGCCAGCAGCGTATCTAGCGGGGGCAATGAGCAGTTCTTC
TRBJ1-2	12	.	TRBV6-5	many	CASSPTGHGYTF	TGTGCCAGCAGTCCCACAGGGCATGGCTACACCTTC
TRBJ1-2	12	TRBD1	TRBV6-1	.	CASRRQGTGYTF	TGTGCCAGCAGGAGACAGGGTACAGGCTACACCTTC
TRBJ2-1	14	.	TRBV7-2	few	CASSQGGSGNEQFF	TGTGCCAGCAGCCAAGGGGGGAGCGGCAATGAGCAGTTCTTC
TRBJ2-3	14	.	TRBV5-1	many	CASSAQLAGDTQYF	TGCGCCAGCAGCGCACAACTGGCGGGGGATACGCAGTATTTT
TRBJ2-3	12	.	TRBV12-5	few	CASGLGGDTQYF	TGTGCTAGTGGTTTAGGTGGGGATACGCAGTATTTT
TRBJ2-2	16	.	TRBV10-3	.	CAISRLGGTNTGELFF	TGTGCCATCAGCCGGTTAGGGGGGACGAACACCGGGGAGCTGTTTTTT
TRBJ2-1	16	.	TRBV5-8	.	CATPRKPGHSYNEQFF	TGTGCCACCCCACGAAAGCCGGGACACTCCTACAATGAGCAGTTCTTC
TRBJ1-2	15	.	TRBV12-3/TRBV12-4	.	CASRYRLGDSAGYTF	TGTGCCAGCAGATACAGGTTGGGGGATTCGGCTGGCTACACCTTC
TRBJ2-5	12	TRBD2	TRBV28	once	CASRSGKETQYF	TGTGCCAGCAGGAGCGGGAAGGAGACCCAGTACTTC
TRBJ2-2	15	.	TRBV24-1	.	CATSSTRAVTGELFF	TGTGCCACCAGCTCTACTAGAGCTGTAACCGGGGAGCTGTTTTTT
TRBJ2-7	15	.	TRBV9	.	CASSAAPRPPDEQYF	TGTGCCAGCAGCGCCGCTCCACGGCCTCCCGACGAGCAGTACTTC
TRBJ1-3	16	.	TRBV28	.	CASFPDRQMSGNTIYF	TGTGCCAGCTTCCCCGACAGACAAATGAGTGGAAACACCATATATTTT
TRBJ1-2	14	TRBD1	TRBV7-2	few	CASSRGQGEGGYTF	TGTGCCAGCAGCCGGGGACAGGGGGAGGGCGGCTACACCTTC
TRBJ2-3	14	.	TRBV11-2	few	CASSLVARLDTQYF	TGTGCCAGCAGCTTAGTGGCTCGCCTAGATACGCAGTATTTT
TRBJ2-2	16	.	TRBV20-1	many	CSARAGGARNTGELFF	TGCAGTGCTAGAGCAGGAGGGGCGAGGAACACCGGGGAGCTGTTTTTT
TRBJ1-6	15	.	TRBV30	.	CAWSTAGVWDSPLHF	TGTGCCTGGAGTACTGCGGGGGTCTGGGATTCACCCCTCCACTTT
TRBJ2-7	13	.	TRBV11-1	few	CASSFGASYEQYF	TGTGCCAGCAGCTTTGGGGCCTCCTACGAGCAGTACTTC
TRBJ2-7	12	TRBD1	TRBV29-1	many	CSVGQGTYEQYF	TGCAGCGTCGGACAGGGGACCTACGAGCAGTACTTC
TRBJ1-1	14	.	TRBV6-5	many	CASQRGTLNTEAFF	TGTGCCAGCCAGCGGGGGACCTTGAACACTGAAGCTTTCTTT
TRBJ2-2	12	.	TRBV6-1	.	CASSGFTGELFF	TGTGCCAGCAGTGGATTTACCGGGGAGCTGTTTTTT
TRBJ2-7	14	.	TRBV12-3/TRBV12-4	few	CASSSGAQLYEQYF	TGTGCCAGCAGCTCAGGGGCCCAACTCTACGAGCAGTACTTC
TRBJ2-2	16	TRBD2	TRBV4-2	.	CASSQRLAGYTGELFF	TGTGCCAGCAGCCAACGTCTAGCGGGATACACCGGGGAGCTGTTTTTT
TRBJ1-2	14	TRBD1	TRBV7-2	few	CASSLAWTGYGYTF	TGTGCCAGCAGCTTAGCCTGGACAGGCTATGGCTACACCTTC
TRBJ2-7	14	.	TRBV29-1	few	CSPKYSSGTYEQYF	TGCAGCCCTAAATATTCCTCAGGTACCTACGAGCAGTACTTC
TRBJ2-2	17	TRBD2	TRBV5-1	many	CASSRSWTSGNTGELFF	TGCGCCAGCAGTCGGTCTTGGACTAGCGGTAACACCGGGGAGCTGTTTTTT
TRBJ1-5	14	.	TRBV28	.	CASSLRVLYQPQHF	TGTGCCAGCAGTTTAAGGGTTTTATATCAGCCCCAGCATTTT